These T cell receptor beta chains were read from a single sample in a study of blood T cell repertoires in COVID-19. Sequencing was performed with immunoSEQ multiplex PCR; in TCRdb, only in-frame clones are kept and a portion is missing. This sample has about 250,000 clones, with around 90% found just once. Sequencing used peripheral blood. The source of these receptors is a woman aged 60-70 years with COVID-19, enrolled during active disease. The CDR3 runs from the conserved cysteine through the conserved F or W.

TRBV5-1 CASSLAGREGQPQHF
TRBV10-3 CAIGRGGYGRADTEAFF
TRBV7-9 CASSPEAEWDEKLFF
TRBV4-3 CASSQDWTGAGNTEAFF
TRBV7-3 CASSRDREYNEQFF
TRBV5-6 CASSLVQGSEKLFF
TRBV7-2 CASSLGVSGYEQYF
TRBV5-4 CASSSTGQGSPLHF
TRBV6-2/TRBV6-3 CASSRSLAKNIQYF
TRBV9 CASSVEGADTQYF
TRBV25-1 CASFQRQGPNEKLFF
TRBV20-1 CSASSRGGPPYNEQFF
TRBV5-1 CASSVGTAYSYNEQFF
TRBV19 CASRAAGMDTEAFF
TRBV2 CASSEVRGASPLHF
TRBV2 CASSSGSFYGYTF
TRBV7-4 CASSRPSRRADRAKFNEQYF
TRBV3-1/TRBV3-2 CASSQDSTGSYGYTF
TRBV19 CASTSYPLQGADGANVLTF
TRBV5-4 CASSPDSPNEQFF
TRBV9 CASSTTTGVGTGELFF
TRBV5-6 CASSLYPRGNEQFF
TRBV27 CASSPGLNLGEQYF
TRBV30 CAWRGGGDFYGYTF
TRBV12-3/TRBV12-4 CASGQGTTYEQYF
TRBV6-5 CASRRDRSLSYEQYF
TRBV19 CASSEGSLIRGPLHF
TRBV28 CASSLYSGAEKRSNEKLFF
TRBV6-5 CASRTRRSSYNEQFF
TRBV5-4 CASSLLSGGARDEQYF
TRBV7-2 CASSLGPRDYGYTF
TRBV30 CAWSPGQPNTEAFF
TRBV20-1 CSAMTVHTIYF
TRBV10-3 CAITQGTGGDYEQYF
TRBV5-1 CASSLGDSSNYGYTF
TRBV7-2 CASSRFTTQETQYF
TRBV7-2 CASSRDLNTEAFF
TRBV7-2 CASSWGRSSAHNEQFF
TRBV19 CASSQAGRNSPLHF
TRBV5-1 CASSGQGLNTEAFF
TRBV24-1 CATSVGGRNQPQHF
TRBV7-2 CASSSTLAGLGYEQYF
TRBV7-2 CASSKPGQPYEQYF
TRBV4-3 CASSQRGGLANYGYTF
TRBV29-1 CSVGGTGSTGSYGYTF
TRBV6-5 CASRRPQGRKTEAFF
TRBV5-8 CASSLAQGVTYGYTF
TRBV11-2 CASSFTGVDSPLHF
TRBV19 CASSPTGLGSPLHF
TRBV29-1 CSVENIRLNTEAFF
TRBV5-6 CASSLGGPGELFF
TRBV7-2 CASSFSDMVDTQYF
TRBV5-1 CASSLAREKETQYF
TRBV18 CASSLGQNYYNEQFF
TRBV2 CASKGQANTEAFF